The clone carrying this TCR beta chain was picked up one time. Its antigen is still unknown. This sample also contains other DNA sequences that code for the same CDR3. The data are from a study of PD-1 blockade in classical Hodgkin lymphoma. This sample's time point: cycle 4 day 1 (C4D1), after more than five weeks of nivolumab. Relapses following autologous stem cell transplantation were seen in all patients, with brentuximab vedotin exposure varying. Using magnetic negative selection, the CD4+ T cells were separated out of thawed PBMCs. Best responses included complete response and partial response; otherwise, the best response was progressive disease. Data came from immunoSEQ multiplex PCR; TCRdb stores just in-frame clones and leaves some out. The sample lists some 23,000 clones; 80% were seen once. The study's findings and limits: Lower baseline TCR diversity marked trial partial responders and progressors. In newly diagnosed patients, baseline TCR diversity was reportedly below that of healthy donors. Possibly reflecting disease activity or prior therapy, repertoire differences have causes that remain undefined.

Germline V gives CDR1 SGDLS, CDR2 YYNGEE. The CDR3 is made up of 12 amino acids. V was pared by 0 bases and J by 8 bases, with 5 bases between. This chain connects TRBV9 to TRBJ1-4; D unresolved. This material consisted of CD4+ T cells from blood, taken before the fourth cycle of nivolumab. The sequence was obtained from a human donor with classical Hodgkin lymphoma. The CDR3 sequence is CASSVGEEKLFF. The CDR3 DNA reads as TGTGCCAGCAGCGTAGGGGAAGAAAAACTGTTTTTT.